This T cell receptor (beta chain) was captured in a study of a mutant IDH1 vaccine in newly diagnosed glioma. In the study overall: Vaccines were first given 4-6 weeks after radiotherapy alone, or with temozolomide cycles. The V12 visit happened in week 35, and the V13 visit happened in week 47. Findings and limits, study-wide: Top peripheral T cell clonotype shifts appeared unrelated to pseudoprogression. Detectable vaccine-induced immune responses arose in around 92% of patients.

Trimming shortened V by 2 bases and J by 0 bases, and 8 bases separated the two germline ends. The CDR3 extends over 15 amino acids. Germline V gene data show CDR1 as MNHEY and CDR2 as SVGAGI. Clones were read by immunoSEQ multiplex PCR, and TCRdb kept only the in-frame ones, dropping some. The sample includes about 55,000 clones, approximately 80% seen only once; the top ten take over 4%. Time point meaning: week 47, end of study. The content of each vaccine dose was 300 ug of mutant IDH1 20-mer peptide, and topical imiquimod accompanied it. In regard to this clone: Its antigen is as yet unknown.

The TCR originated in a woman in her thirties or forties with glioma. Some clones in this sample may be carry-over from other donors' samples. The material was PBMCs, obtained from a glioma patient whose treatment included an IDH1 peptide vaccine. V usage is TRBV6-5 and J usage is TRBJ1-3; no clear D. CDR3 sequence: CASSYRGSSGNTIYF. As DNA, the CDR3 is TGTGCCAGCAGTTACCGGGGAAGCTCTGGAAACACCATATATTTT.